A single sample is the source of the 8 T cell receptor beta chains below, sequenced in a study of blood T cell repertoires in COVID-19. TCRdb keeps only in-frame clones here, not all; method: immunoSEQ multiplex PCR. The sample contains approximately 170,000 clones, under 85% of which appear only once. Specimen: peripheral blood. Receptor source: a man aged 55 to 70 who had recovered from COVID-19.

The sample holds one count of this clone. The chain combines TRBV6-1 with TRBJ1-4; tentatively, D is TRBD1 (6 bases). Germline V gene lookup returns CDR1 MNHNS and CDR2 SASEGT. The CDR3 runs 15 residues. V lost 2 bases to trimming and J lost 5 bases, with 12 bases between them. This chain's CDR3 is CASSEFGQLNEKLFF. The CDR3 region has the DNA TGTGCCAGCAGTGAATTCGGACAGCTAAATGAAAAACTGTTTTTT.

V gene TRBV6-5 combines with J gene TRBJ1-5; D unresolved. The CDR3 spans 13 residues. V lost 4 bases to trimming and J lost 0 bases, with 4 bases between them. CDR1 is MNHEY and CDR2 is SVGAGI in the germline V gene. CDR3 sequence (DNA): TGTGCCAGCAGTTTCAATAGCAATCAGCCCCAGCATTTT. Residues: CASSFNSNQPQHF.

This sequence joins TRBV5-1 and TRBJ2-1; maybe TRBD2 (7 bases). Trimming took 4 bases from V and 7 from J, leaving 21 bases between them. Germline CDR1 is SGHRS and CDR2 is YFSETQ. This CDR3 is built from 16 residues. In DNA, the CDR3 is TGCGCCAGCAGCCCTAGGGGGGGCTCCTACGTGAATGAGCAGTTCTTC. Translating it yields CASSPRGGSYVNEQFF.

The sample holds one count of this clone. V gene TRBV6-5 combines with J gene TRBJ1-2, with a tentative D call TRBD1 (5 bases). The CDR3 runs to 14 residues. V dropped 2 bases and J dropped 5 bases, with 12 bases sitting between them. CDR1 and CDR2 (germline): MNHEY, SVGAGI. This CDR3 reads CASSYTGGRYGYTF. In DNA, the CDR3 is TGTGCCAGCAGTTACACAGGCGGACGGTATGGCTACACCTTC.

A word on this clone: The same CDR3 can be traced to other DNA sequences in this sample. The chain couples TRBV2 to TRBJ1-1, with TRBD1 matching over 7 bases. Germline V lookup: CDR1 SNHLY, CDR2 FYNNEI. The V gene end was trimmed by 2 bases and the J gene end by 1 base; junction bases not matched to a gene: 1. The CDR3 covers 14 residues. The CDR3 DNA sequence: TGTGCCAGCAGTGAAAGACAGGGGAACACTGAAGCTTTCTTT. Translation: CASSERQGNTEAFF. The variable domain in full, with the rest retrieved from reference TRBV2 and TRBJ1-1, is EPEVTQTPSHQVTQMGQEVILRCVPISNHLYFYWYRQILGQKVEFLVSFYNNEISEKSEIFDDQFSVERPDGSNFTLKIRSTKLEDSAMYFCASSERQGNTEAFFGQGTRLTVV.

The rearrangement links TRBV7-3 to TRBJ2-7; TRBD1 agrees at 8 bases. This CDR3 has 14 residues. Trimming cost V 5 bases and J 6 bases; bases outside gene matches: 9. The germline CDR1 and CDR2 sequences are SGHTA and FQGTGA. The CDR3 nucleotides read TGTGCCAGCAGCCCCGGACAGGGTTCCAGCGAGCAGTACTTC. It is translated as CASSPGQGSSEQYF. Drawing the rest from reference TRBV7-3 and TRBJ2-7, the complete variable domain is GAGVSQTPSNKVTEKGKYVELRCDPISGHTALYWYRQSLGQGPEFLIYFQGTGAADDSGLPNDRFFAVRPEGSVSTLKIQRTERGDSAVYLCASSPGQGSSEQYFGPGTRLTVT.

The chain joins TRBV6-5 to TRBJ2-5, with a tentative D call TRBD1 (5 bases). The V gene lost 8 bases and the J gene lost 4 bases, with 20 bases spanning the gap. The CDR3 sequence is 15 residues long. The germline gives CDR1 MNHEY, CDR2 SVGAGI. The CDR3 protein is CASAVPQGRGETQYF. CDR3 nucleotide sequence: TGTGCCAGCGCGGTCCCCCAGGGTAGAGGAGAGACCCAGTACTTC.

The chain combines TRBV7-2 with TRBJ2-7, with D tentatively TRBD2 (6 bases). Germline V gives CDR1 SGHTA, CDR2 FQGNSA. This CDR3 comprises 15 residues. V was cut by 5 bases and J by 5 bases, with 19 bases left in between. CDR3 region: CASSPGRGRVHEQYF. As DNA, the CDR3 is TGTGCCAGCAGCCCGGGGCGGGGACGAGTCCACGAGCAGTACTTC.